This TCR beta chain was observed in a study of blood T cell repertoires in COVID-19. This clone occurred many times. Symptom resolution, clearance, or two negative PCRs marked donors in Cohort 3 as recovered. Trimming took 4 bases from V and 6 from J; bases not matched to a gene: 14. Germline V lookup: CDR1 SEHNR, CDR2 FQNEAQ (reference sequence). The length of the CDR3 is 17 residues. TCRdb's table, derived via immunoSEQ multiplex PCR, lists solely in-frame clones and lacks some. The sample lists fewer than 400,000 clones, around nine tenths occurring once. The receptor was derived from a man aged 25-45 years who had recovered from COVID-19. The genes are TRBV7-9 and TRBJ2-2, with 7 bases matching TRBD1. What was sequenced was PBMCs or T cells enriched from blood (not recorded which). CDR3 sequence: CASSSRRTGVLSGELFF. The CDR3 coding sequence is TGTGCCAGCAGCTCCCGGAGAACAGGGGTTTTGTCCGGGGAGCTGTTTTTT.